This T cell receptor (beta chain) was retrieved from a study of beta chain features in type 1 diabetes. At the level of the study: In age, gender and cell yields, patients were similar to healthy donors. Study-wide results and limits: The naive, central memory and Treg TCRB repertoires showed an apparent similarity that was greater among patients than among healthy donors. Diminished insertions and augmented deletions at VDJ junctions characterized type 1 diabetes patients.

Averaging approximately 0.11 L, one heparinised blood draw came from each individual donor. From germline, CDR1 is KGHSH and CDR2 LQKENI. After removal of 3 bases from V and 3 bases from J, the junction contained 9 bases not matched to a gene. The CDR3 has 16 amino acids. This clone was observed a handful of times. Its antigen is not known. The authors reverse transcribed all of the isolated RNA, so sequencing captured expressed TCRB transcripts. The table came from immunoSEQ multiplex PCR; TCRdb's copy has only in-frame clones and leaves some out. This sample has about 240,000 clones, with about 25% found just once.

This chain links TRBV18 with TRBJ2-3; 7 bases match TRBD1. The source of this sequence is a young man in good health. Sample: central memory CD4+ T cells from blood. The CDR3: CASSPPRGKGTDTQYF. DNA for the CDR3: TGTGCCAGCTCACCCCCCAGGGGGAAAGGGACAGATACGCAGTATTTT.